Shown below are 15 T cell receptor beta chains from a single sample sequenced in a study of control samples from healthy donors and cancer patients. The assay was immunoSEQ multiplex PCR, and TCRdb's table has in-frame clones only and misses some. Of under 110,000 clones listed, around 89% are singletons. The material sequenced was blood. The receptor source for this set is a man younger than 45 in good health.

V and J are TRBV6-1 and TRBJ2-3; tentative D call: TRBD1 (5 bases). V was cut by 3 bases and J by 5 bases, with 12 bases left in between. The length of the CDR3 is 14 residues. Looked up from germline, CDR1 is MNHNS and CDR2 is SASEGT. The CDR3 region is CASSDSQVLDTQYF. The CDR3 nucleotides are TGTGCCAGCAGTGATTCACAGGTTTTAGATACGCAGTATTTT.

This rearrangement joins TRBV6-1 to TRBJ1-1; D gene uncertain. From germline, CDR1 is MNHNS and CDR2 SASEGT. V was shortened by 0 bases and J by 6 bases, with 17 bases between the two germline ends. The CDR3 contains 16 residues. The chain's CDR3 is CASSEALFPPNSEAFF. CDR3 sequence (DNA): TGTGCCAGCAGTGAAGCTTTGTTCCCCCCCAACTCTGAAGCTTTCTTT.

The chain uses TRBV15 and TRBJ1-5, with a weak D call TRBD1 (5 bases). The CDR3 contains 15 residues. V was pared by 3 bases and J by 3 bases, with 12 bases between. CDR1 and CDR2 (germline): LNHNV, YYDKDF (reference sequence). The chain's CDR3 is CATSRDRGVNQPQHF. DNA of the CDR3: TGTGCCACCAGCAGGGACCGGGGGGTCAATCAGCCCCAGCATTTT.

The chain couples TRBV7-8 to TRBJ2-7; a weak D match, TRBD1 (5 bases). Trimming took 5 bases from V and 2 from J, leaving 10 bases between them. The CDR3 loop spans 13 amino acids. Germline CDR1 is SGHVS and CDR2 is FQNEAQ. The CDR3, as DNA: TGTGCCAGCAGCCCCAGACAGACCTACGAGCAGTACGTC. It is translated as CASSPRQTYEQYV.

The chain joins TRBV18 to TRBJ1-4; D ambiguous. Deletions cut 2 bases from V and 5 bases from J, with 6 bases between. Germline assignment: CDR1 KGHSH and CDR2 LQKENI. The CDR3 extends over 13 amino acids. The CDR3 DNA follows: TGTGCCAGCTCACCAGACGGAAATGAAAAACTGTTTTTT. Translated: CASSPDGNEKLFF.

The CDR3 reads CAGLTGVHGYTF. The CDR3 DNA reads as TGTGCCGGACTCACAGGGGTACATGGCTACACCTTC. The rearrangement uses TRBV30 and TRBJ1-2, with TRBD1 identical over 7 bases. CDR1 and CDR2 from the germline V gene are GTSNPN and SVGIG (reference sequence). CDR3 size: 12 residues. The V segment lost 8 bases and the J segment 6 bases; nucleotides outside the gene matches: 9.

V usage is TRBV24-1 and J usage is TRBJ2-1; 8 bases fit TRBD2. This CDR3 region has 15 residues. The J segment lost 6 bases and the V segment lost 6 bases, leaving 9 bases of the junction unmatched. Germline V lookup: CDR1 KGHDR, CDR2 SFDVKD. The CDR3 bases are TGTGCCACCAGTCGAGCGGGGGCTCCTAGCAATGAGCAGTTCTTC. Its protein is CATSRAGAPSNEQFF.

The rearrangement links TRBV9 to TRBJ1-1; D is possibly TRBD1 (5 bases). Germline V lookup: CDR1 SGDLS, CDR2 YYNGEE. Trimming shortened V by 0 bases and J by 4 bases, and 22 bases separated the two germline ends. The CDR3 runs 18 residues. CDR3 residues: CASSVATSSRGGSTEAFF. CDR3 DNA: TGTGCCAGCAGCGTAGCTACCTCCTCGAGGGGAGGAAGCACTGAAGCTTTCTTT.

This clone showed up just once. V is TRBV4-2 and J is TRBJ1-6; D remains ambiguous. CDR3 length equals 15 residues. Between the trimmed V and J ends, which lost 0 bases and 7 bases, there was a span of 10 bases. Per germline, CDR1 LGHNA and CDR2 YNFKEQ. CDR3 sequence: CASSQDGQANSPLHF. The CDR3 nucleotides are TGTGCCAGCAGCCAAGATGGCCAGGCAAATTCACCCCTCCACTTT.

Here the CDR3 reads CSVAGSFYGYTF. Written as DNA, the CDR3 is TGCAGCGTTGCAGGCTCCTTCTATGGCTACACCTTC. This sequence joins TRBV29-1 and TRBJ1-2; no firm D call. The V end lost 4 bases, the J end lost 4 bases, and 10 bases lay between the germline ends. The CDR3 has 12 amino acids. In germline, CDR1 is SQVTM, CDR2 ANQGSEA.

J is TRBJ2-7 and V is TRBV11-2; perhaps TRBD2 as D (5 bases). In germline, CDR1 is SGHAT, CDR2 FQNNGV. The CDR3 has 14 residues. The V end lost 3 bases, the J end lost 4 bases, and 13 bases lay between the germline ends. This CDR3 reads CASSLEYGNYEQYV. For the CDR3, the DNA is TGTGCCAGCAGCTTGGAATACGGGAATTACGAGCAGTACGTC.

This clone was counted between two and nine times. Other nucleotide sequences in the sample specify the same CDR3. J is TRBJ2-7 and V is TRBV29-1, with D maybe TRBD1 (6 bases). CDR1 is SQVTM and CDR2 is ANQGSEA in the germline V gene. This CDR3 has 11 amino acids. Between the trimmed V and J ends, which lost 6 bases and 4 bases, there was a span of 10 bases. The CDR3 nucleotides are TGCAGCGTCAGAACAGGGTACGAGCAGTACTTC. Protein sequence: CSVRTGYEQYF.

This sequence joins TRBV30 and TRBJ2-1; 8 bases match TRBD2. The V gene's germline CDR1 is GTSNPN and CDR2 SVGIG (reference sequence). With 4 bases clipped from V and 7 bases from J, the junction kept 9 bases outside the gene matches. There are 14 residues in the CDR3. The CDR3: CAWITGGGANEQFF. In DNA form, the CDR3 reads TGTGCCTGGATAACCGGGGGGGGTGCTAATGAGCAGTTCTTC.

This rearrangement joins TRBV11-2 to TRBJ1-2, with 11 bases aligning to TRBD1. This CDR3 comprises 15 residues. In germline, CDR1 is SGHAT, CDR2 FQNNGV. V lost 1 base, J lost 8 bases, and 6 bases stayed unmatched. The CDR3 DNA reads TGTGCCAGCAGCTTAGTCTGGACAGGGGGCGAGGGCTACACCTTC. Residues: CASSLVWTGGEGYTF.

This clone has a single count. The V and J genes are TRBV7-9 and TRBJ2-3; TRBD1 aligns across 11 bases. V lost 4 bases to trimming and J lost 4 bases; unmatched junction nucleotides: 7. The CDR3 runs 16 residues. Germline V gives CDR1 SEHNR, CDR2 FQNEAQ (reference sequence). CDR3 protein: CASSSRGQGVADTQYF. CDR3 nucleotides: TGTGCCAGCAGCTCCAGGGGACAGGGGGTCGCAGATACGCAGTATTTT.